A single sample is the source of the 6 T cell receptor beta chains below, sequenced in a study of blood T cell repertoires in COVID-19. Generated by immunoSEQ multiplex PCR, the TCRdb table keeps only in-frame clones and is missing some. The sample consists of approximately 74,000 clones, almost 90% of them appearing once. The sequenced material came from peripheral blood. All receptors come from an elderly woman with active or convalescent COVID-19.

This chain uses TRBV7-9 with TRBJ2-5; D is possibly TRBD2 (6 bases). Trimming cost V 4 bases and J 2 bases, with 17 bases left between them. CDR3 length: 16 residues. The germline V gene has CDR1 SEHNR and CDR2 FQNEAQ (reference sequence). The CDR3 loop is CASSYAGLKTQETQYF. CDR3 bases: TGTGCCAGCAGCTACGCCGGACTAAAAACTCAAGAGACCCAGTACTTC.

This chain connects TRBV7-2 to TRBJ2-7, with a possible D match to TRBD1 (5 bases). The V end was cut by 10 bases, the J end by 1 base, with 11 bases between. CDR1 and CDR2 (germline): SGHTA, FQGNSA. The CDR3 has 12 residues. CDR3 in amino acids: CATMTDSYEQYF. CDR3 bases: TGTGCCACTATGACAGATTCCTACGAGCAGTACTTC.

The chain is built from TRBV6-5 and TRBJ1-3; D remains unclear. The germline CDR1 and CDR2 sequences are MNHEY and SVGAGI. This CDR3 has 13 residues. The V end lost 0 bases, the J end lost 4 bases, and 4 bases lay between the germline ends. CDR3 region: CASSYSRGNTIYF. The CDR3 DNA reads as TGTGCCAGCAGTTACTCGAGGGGAAACACCATATATTTT.

The chain is built from TRBV5-6 and TRBJ1-6; 7 bases line up with TRBD1. CDR1 is SGHDT and CDR2 is YYEEEE in the germline V gene. The CDR3 sequence is 14 residues long. Trimming took 0 bases from V and 11 from J; bases not matched to a gene: 5. CDR3 DNA: TGTGCCAGCAGCTTGGTAGGGGGCATTACACCCCTCCACTTT. This sequence encodes CASSLVGGITPLHF.

The chain is built from TRBV7-2 and TRBJ1-3; D unresolved. The CDR3 is 15 residues long. CDR1 is SGHTA, CDR2 FQGNSA, per germline. With 1 base removed from V and 0 bases from J, the gap between germline ends came to 7 bases. The DNA for the CDR3 is TGTGCCAGCAGCTTAGGACTGATCTCTGGAAACACCATATATTTT. It specifies CASSLGLISGNTIYF.

This clone came up once. This chain joins TRBV5-4 and TRBJ2-3, with D possibly matching TRBD2 (5 bases). The ends were cut back, 3 bases at V and 0 bases at J, with 11 bases in the middle. The CDR3 is 15 amino acids. Germline values: CDR1 SGHNT, CDR2 YYREEE (reference sequence). The CDR3 sequence is CASSSTWTSTDTQYF. Here the CDR3 DNA reads TGTGCCAGCAGCTCAACTTGGACTAGCACAGATACGCAGTATTTT.